This T cell receptor (beta chain) was identified in a study of blood T cell repertoires in COVID-19. For the study at large: Sample material is recorded as cDNA or gDNA derived from T cells, B-cell-depleted T cells, or PBMCs.

Profiled with immunoSEQ multiplex PCR; TCRdb holds only in-frame clones, not every one. The sample includes over 50,000 clones, 70% to 90% of them seen just once. Germline values: CDR1 LGHDT, CDR2 YNNKEL (reference sequence). This CDR3 has 18 amino acids. The J segment lost 6 bases and the V segment lost 3 bases, leaving 10 bases of the junction unmatched. This chain connects TRBV3-1 (or the pseudogene TRBV3-2) to TRBJ2-2, with TRBD2 matching 13 bases. The receptor comes from a man aged 55 to 70 with acute or convalescent COVID-19. Sequencing was carried out using peripheral blood. The CDR3 bases are TGTGCCAGCAGCCAGAGACTAGCGGGGGGCACGACCGCCGGGGAGCTGTTTTTT. The encoded protein is CASSQRLAGGTTAGELFF.